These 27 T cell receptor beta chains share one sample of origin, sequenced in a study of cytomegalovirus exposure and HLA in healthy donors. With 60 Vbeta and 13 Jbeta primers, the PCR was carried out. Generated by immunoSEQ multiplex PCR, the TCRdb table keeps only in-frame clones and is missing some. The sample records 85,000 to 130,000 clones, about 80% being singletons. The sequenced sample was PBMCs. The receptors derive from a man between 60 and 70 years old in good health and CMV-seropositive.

The CDR3 coding sequence is TGTGCCAGCAGCTTAGACACCTTCTCCTACGAGCAGTACTTC. It codes for CASSLDTFSYEQYF. The V gene is TRBV7-2, the J gene TRBJ2-7; no clear D. The V end was cut by 1 base, the J end by 0 bases, with 7 bases between. The CDR3 is 14 residues long. The germline V gene encodes CDR1 SGHTA and CDR2 FQGNSA.

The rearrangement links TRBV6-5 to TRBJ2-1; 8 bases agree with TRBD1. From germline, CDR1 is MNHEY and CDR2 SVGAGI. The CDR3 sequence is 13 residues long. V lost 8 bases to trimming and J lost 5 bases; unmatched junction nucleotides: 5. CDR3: CASYGTGHNEQFF. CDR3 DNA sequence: TGTGCCAGCTATGGGACAGGCCACAATGAGCAGTTCTTC.

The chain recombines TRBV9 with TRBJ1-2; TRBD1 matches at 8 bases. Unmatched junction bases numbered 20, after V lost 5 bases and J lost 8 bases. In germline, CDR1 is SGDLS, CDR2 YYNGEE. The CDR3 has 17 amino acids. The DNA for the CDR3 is TGTGCCAGCAGTCACCCCGGGGCAGGGGGCCTGCGCGAGGGCTACACCTTC. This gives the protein CASSHPGAGGLREGYTF. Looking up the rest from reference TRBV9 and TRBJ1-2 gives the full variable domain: DSGVTQTPKHLITATGQRVTLRCSPRSGDLSVYWYQQSLDQGLQFLIQYYNGEERAKGNILERFSAQQFPDLHSELNLSSLELGDSALYFCASSHPGAGGLREGYTFGSGTRLTVV.

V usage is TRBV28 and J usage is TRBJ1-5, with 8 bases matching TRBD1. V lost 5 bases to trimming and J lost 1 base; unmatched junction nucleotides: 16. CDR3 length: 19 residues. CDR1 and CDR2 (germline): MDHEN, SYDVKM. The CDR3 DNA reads TGTGCCAGCAGTCTCCCTATGACCTCCGGACAGGGAAGCAATCAGCCCCAGCATTTT. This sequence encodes CASSLPMTSGQGSNQPQHF. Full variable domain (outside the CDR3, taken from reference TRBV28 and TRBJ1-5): DVKVTQSSRYLVKRTGEKVFLECVQDMDHENMFWYRQDPGLGLRLIYFSYDVKMKEKGDIPEGYSVSREKKERFSLILESASTNQTSMYLCASSLPMTSGQGSNQPQHFGDGTRLSIL.

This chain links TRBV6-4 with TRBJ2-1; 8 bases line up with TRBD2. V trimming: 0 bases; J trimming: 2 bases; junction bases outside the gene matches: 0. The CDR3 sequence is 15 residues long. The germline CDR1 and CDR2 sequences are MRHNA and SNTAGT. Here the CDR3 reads CASSDSGLAYNEQFF. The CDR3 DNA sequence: TGTGCCAGCAGTGACTCGGGACTAGCCTACAATGAGCAGTTCTTC.

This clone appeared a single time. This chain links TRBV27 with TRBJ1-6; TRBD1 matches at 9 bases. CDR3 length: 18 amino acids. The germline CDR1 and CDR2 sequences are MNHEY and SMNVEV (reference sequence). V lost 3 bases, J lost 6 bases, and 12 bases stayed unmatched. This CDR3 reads CASSFRGQGATVNSPLHF. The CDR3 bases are TGTGCCAGCAGTTTCCGGGGACAGGGCGCCACCGTTAATTCACCCCTCCACTTT.

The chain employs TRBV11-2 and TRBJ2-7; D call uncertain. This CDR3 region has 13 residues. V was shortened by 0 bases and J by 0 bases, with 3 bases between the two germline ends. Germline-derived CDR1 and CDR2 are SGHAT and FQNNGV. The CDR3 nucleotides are TGTGCCAGCAGCTTAGACAGCTCCTACGAGCAGTACTTC. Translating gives CASSLDSSYEQYF.

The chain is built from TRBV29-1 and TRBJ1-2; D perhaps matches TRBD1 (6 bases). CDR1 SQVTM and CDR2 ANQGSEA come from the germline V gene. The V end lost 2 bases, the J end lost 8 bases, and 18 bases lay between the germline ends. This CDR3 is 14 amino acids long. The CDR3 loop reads CSVEKATGWRGYTF. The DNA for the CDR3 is TGCAGCGTTGAAAAGGCAACAGGGTGGCGGGGCTACACCTTC.

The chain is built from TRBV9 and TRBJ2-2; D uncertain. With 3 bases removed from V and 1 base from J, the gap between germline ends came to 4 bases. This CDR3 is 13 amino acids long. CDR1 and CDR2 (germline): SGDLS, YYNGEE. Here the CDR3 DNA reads TGTGCCAGCAGCGACAGGAACACCGGGGAGCTGTTTTTT. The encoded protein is CASSDRNTGELFF.

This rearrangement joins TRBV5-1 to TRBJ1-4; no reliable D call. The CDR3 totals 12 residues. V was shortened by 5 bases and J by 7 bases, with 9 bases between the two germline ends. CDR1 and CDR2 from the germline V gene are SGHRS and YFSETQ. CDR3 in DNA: TGCGCCAGCAGTATGGCAGGTGAAAAACTGTTTTTT. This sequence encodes CASSMAGEKLFF.

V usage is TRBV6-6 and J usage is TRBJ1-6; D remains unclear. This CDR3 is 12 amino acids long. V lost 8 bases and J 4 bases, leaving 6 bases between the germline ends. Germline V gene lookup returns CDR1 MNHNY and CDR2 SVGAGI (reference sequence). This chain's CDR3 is CASGLYNSPLHF. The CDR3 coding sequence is TGTGCCAGCGGCCTGTATAATTCACCCCTCCACTTT.

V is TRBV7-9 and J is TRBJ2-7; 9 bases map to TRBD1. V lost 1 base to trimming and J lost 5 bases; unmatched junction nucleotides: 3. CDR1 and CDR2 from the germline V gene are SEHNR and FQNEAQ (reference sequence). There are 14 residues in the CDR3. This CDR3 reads CASSLVQGANEQYF. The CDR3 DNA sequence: TGTGCCAGCAGCTTAGTACAGGGGGCCAACGAGCAGTACTTC.

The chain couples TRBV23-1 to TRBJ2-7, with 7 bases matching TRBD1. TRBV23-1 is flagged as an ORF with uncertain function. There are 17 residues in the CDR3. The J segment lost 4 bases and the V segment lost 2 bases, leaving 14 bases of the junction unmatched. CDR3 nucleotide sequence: TGCGCCAGCAGTCAACAACAGGGGCTCGTCATAAATTACGAGCAGTACTTC. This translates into CASSQQQGLVINYEQYF.

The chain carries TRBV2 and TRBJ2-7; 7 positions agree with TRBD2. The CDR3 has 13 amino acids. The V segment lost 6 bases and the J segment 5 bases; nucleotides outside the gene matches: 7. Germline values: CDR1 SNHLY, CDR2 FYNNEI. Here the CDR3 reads CASRGEGRHEQYF. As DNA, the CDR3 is TGTGCCAGCAGGGGGGAGGGCCGCCACGAGCAGTACTTC.

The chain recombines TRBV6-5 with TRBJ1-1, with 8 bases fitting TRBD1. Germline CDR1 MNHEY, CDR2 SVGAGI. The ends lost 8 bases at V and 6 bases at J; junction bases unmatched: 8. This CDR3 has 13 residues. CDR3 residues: CASARGQAPEAFF. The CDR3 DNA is TGTGCCAGCGCTAGGGGACAGGCCCCTGAAGCTTTCTTT.

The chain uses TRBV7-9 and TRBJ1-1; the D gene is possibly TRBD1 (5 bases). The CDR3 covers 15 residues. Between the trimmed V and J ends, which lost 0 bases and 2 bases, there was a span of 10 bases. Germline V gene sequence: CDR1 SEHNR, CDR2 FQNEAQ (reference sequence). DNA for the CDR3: TGTGCCAGCAGCTTAGCGGGCAGGACAAACACTGAAGCTTTCTTT. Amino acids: CASSLAGRTNTEAFF. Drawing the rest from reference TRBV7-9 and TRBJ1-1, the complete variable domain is DTGVSQNPRHKITKRGQNVTFRCDPISEHNRLYWYRQTLGQGPEFLTYFQNEAQLEKSRLLSDRFSAERPKGSFSTLEIQRTEQGDSAMYLCASSLAGRTNTEAFFGQGTRLTVV.

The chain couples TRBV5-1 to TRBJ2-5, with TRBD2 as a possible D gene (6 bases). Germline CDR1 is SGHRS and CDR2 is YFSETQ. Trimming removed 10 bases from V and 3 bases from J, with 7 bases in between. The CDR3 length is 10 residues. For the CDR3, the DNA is TGCGCCGGCGGGGAAGAGACCCAGTACTTC. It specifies CAGGEETQYF.

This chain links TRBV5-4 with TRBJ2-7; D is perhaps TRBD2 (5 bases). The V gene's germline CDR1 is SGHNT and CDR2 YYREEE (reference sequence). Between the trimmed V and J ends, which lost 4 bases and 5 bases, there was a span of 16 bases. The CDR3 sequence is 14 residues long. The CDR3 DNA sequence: TGTGCCAGCAGCGCCGGACTCGGTCGAGACGAGCAGTACTTC. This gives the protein CASSAGLGRDEQYF.

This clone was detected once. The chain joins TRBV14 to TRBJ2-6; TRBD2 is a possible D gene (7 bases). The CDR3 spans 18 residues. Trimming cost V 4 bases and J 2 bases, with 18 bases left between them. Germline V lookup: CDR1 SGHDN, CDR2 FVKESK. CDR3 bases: TGTGCCAGCAGCCTTCCCCGGGGAGGGGGAACTGGGGCCAACGTCCTGACTTTC. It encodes CASSLPRGGGTGANVLTF.

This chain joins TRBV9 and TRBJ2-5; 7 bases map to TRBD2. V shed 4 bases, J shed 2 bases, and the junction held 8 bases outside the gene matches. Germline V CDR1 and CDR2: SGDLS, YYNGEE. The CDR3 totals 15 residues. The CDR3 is CASSPRSGVQETQYF. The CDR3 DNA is TGTGCCAGCAGCCCCCGGAGCGGGGTTCAAGAGACCCAGTACTTC.

Here the CDR3 reads CASSSGLAGGVQYF. Here the CDR3 DNA reads TGTGCCAGCAGCTCGGGACTAGCGGGGGGGGTGCAGTACTTC. The V and J genes are TRBV5-4 and TRBJ2-7; 16 nucleotides line up with TRBD2. The CDR3 sequence is 14 residues long. Unmatched junction bases numbered 3, after V lost 3 bases and J lost 9 bases. Per the germline V gene, CDR1 is SGHNT and CDR2 is YYREEE (reference sequence).

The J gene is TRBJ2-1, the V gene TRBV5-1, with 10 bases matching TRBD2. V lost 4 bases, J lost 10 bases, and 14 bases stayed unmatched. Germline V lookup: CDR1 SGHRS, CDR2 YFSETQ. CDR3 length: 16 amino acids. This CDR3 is CASSPAPSGGSVEQFF. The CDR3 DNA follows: TGCGCCAGCAGCCCGGCCCCTAGCGGGGGAAGCGTCGAGCAGTTCTTC.

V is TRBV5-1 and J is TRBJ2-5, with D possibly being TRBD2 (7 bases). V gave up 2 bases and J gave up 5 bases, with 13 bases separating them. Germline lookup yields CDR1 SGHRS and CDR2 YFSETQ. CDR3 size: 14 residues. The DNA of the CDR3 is TGCGCCAGCAGCTTAGGCCGGGGGGCTGAGACCCAGTACTTC. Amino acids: CASSLGRGAETQYF.

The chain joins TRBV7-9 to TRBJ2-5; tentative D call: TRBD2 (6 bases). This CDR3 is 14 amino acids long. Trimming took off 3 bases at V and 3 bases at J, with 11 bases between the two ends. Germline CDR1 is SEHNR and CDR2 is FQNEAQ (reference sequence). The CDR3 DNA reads TGTGCCAGCAGCTTCCTAGGCGGGAAAGAGACCCAGTACTTC. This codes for CASSFLGGKETQYF.

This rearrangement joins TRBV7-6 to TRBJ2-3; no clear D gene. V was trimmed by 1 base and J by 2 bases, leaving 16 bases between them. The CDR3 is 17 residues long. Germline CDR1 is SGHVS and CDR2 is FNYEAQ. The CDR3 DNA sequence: TGTGCCAGCAGCTTAGGCGTCTCCCTAGACTCCACAGATACGCAGTATTTT. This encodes CASSLGVSLDSTDTQYF. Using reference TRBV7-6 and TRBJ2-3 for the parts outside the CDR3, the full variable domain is GAGVSQSPRYKVTKRGQDVALRCDPISGHVSLYWYRQALGQGPEFLTYFNYEAQQDKSGLPNDRFSAERPEGSISTLTIQRTEQRDSAMYRCASSLGVSLDSTDTQYFGPGTRLTVL.

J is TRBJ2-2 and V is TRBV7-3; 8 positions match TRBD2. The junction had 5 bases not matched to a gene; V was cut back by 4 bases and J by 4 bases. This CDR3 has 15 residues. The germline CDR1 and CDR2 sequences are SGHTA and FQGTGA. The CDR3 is CASSSSGGFTGELFF. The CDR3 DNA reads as TGTGCCAGCAGCTCTTCGGGGGGGTTCACCGGGGAGCTGTTTTTT.

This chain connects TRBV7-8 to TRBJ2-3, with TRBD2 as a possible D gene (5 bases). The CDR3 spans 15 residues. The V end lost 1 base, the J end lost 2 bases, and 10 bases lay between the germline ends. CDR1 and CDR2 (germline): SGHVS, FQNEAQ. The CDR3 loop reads CASSLERLATDTQYF. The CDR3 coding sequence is TGTGCCAGCAGCTTAGAACGGCTAGCCACAGATACGCAGTATTTT.